This is a list of T cell receptor beta chains from one sample in a study of cytomegalovirus exposure and HLA in healthy donors. Method: immunoSEQ multiplex PCR; TCRdb's copy keeps in-frame clones and lacks some. The sample yields some 89,000 clones, 85% seen once. Sequenced sample: PBMCs. The receptors derive from a man aged 40-55 years in good health and CMV-seropositive. Both conserved end residues are part of each CDR3. D genes are given only for firm matches. Rows may omit the clone size; those that give it use once, few, many or a size class.

d_call	v_call	j_call	clone_size	cdr3_nt	cdr3_aa
NA	TRBV21-1	TRBJ2-5	NA	TGTGCCAGCAGCATTATGGGTGGAGCGGAGACCCAGTACTTC	CASSIMGGAETQYF
TRBD2	TRBV5-1	TRBJ2-3	NA	TGCGCCACTACTAGCGGGCAGAGCACAGATACGCAGTATTTT	CATTSGQSTDTQYF
TRBD2	TRBV7-9	TRBJ2-3	once	TGTGCCAGCAGCCCCGGACTAGCGGGAGCAAGGACAGATACGCAGTATTTT	CASSPGLAGARTDTQYF
NA	TRBV4-1	TRBJ1-5	NA	TGCGCCAGCAGCCAAGATCCGGCCAGGGGCCGGCCCCAGCATTTT	CASSQDPARGRPQHF
TRBD2	TRBV7-4	TRBJ2-5	few	TGTGCCAGCAGCCATCTCCGTGGAGCGGGGCGGGAGACCCAGTACTTC	CASSHLRGAGRETQYF
NA	TRBV6-5	TRBJ1-5	NA	TGTGCCAGCAGTATTTCTGGGCCCAATCAGCCCCAGCATTTT	CASSISGPNQPQHF
TRBD2	TRBV10-2	TRBJ2-5	few	TGCGCCAGCAGGGTTAGCGGGAAAGAGACCCAGTACTTC	CASRVSGKETQYF
TRBD2	TRBV5-1	TRBJ2-7	NA	TGCGCCAGCAGCCTTGGGTCGCTAGCGGGTACCTACGAGCAGTACTTC	CASSLGSLAGTYEQYF
NA	TRBV2	TRBJ1-5	NA	TGTGCCAGCAGTGAGGTTGGACTAGGAATACAGCCCCAGCATTTT	CASSEVGLGIQPQHF
NA	TRBV7-4	TRBJ2-7	NA	TGTGCCAGCAGCTTATCAGGGGCCCCTCTGGAGCAGTACTTC	CASSLSGAPLEQYF
NA	TRBV5-1	TRBJ2-5	NA	TGCGCCAGCAGCTTGTCGACCCCCCGCAGGGAGACCCAGTACTTC	CASSLSTPRRETQYF
TRBD2	TRBV14	TRBJ2-3	NA	TGTGCCAGCAGCCAAGTAGCGGGTACAGATACGCAGTATTTT	CASSQVAGTDTQYF
NA	TRBV5-6	TRBJ1-1	NA	TGTGCCAGCAGCTGGAGCCAAGGGAGCACTGAAGCTTTCTTT	CASSWSQGSTEAFF
NA	TRBV5-5	TRBJ2-7	once	TGTGCCAGCAGCTTGTATGTAACAGGGCTGGGTGACGAGCAGTACTTC	CASSLYVTGLGDEQYF
NA	TRBV18	TRBJ2-2	NA	TGTGCCAGCTCACCACCTTACGGCCTAGTAGGCACCGGGGAGCTGTTTTTT	CASSPPYGLVGTGELFF
NA	TRBV2	TRBJ2-1	NA	TGTGCCAGCAGTGAAAGGGGGGGCCAGGGGAATGAGCAGTTCTTC	CASSERGGQGNEQFF
TRBD1	TRBV7-8	TRBJ1-2	NA	TGTGCCAGCAGCTTAGACCGCCTGGGACAGGGGCCTGGCTACACCTTC	CASSLDRLGQGPGYTF
NA	TRBV6-1	TRBJ1-3	NA	TGTGCCAGCAGAAGTTTTGGGCAGGGAGGAAACACCATATATTTT	CASRSFGQGGNTIYF
TRBD1	TRBV19	TRBJ2-7	NA	TGTGCCAGTGCCCGGGACAGTGAGAACGAGCAGTACTTC	CASARDSENEQYF